The 11 T cell receptor beta chains presented below share a single source sample, sequenced in a study of cytomegalovirus exposure and HLA in healthy donors. The PCR ran on 60 Vbeta and 13 Jbeta primers. Assay: immunoSEQ multiplex PCR; the TCRdb copy retains only in-frame clones and omits some. Of fewer than 200,000 clones detected, approximately 80% appear once; the ten largest clones hold roughly an eighth. Sequenced input: PBMCs. These receptors were obtained from a woman under 40 in good health and CMV-seropositive.

This clone was seen only once. The rearrangement joins TRBV14 to TRBJ2-3, with a possible D match to TRBD2 (5 bases). This CDR3 contains 12 residues. V gave up 3 bases and J gave up 7 bases, with 8 bases separating them. Germline V gene data show CDR1 as SGHDN and CDR2 as FVKESK. This CDR3 reads CASSQGRHTQYF. The CDR3 DNA follows: TGTGCCAGCAGCCAGGGGAGACATACGCAGTATTTT.

The chain recombines TRBV29-1 with TRBJ1-1, with D possibly TRBD1 on 5 matching bases. Germline CDR1 SQVTM, CDR2 ANQGSEA. V was cut by 5 bases and J by 1 base, with 8 bases left in between. CDR3 length: 12 residues. CDR3 bases: TGCAGCGTTTCGACAGCGAACACTGAAGCTTTCTTT. This translates into CSVSTANTEAFF.

The chain recombines TRBV4-1 with TRBJ1-2; maybe TRBD1 (5 bases). The CDR3 runs 15 residues. Trimming stripped 1 base from V and 1 base from J, with 10 bases between. Germline V gives CDR1 MGHRA, CDR2 YSYEKL. In DNA form, the CDR3 reads TGCGCCAGCAGCCAAGCAACGGGGGTTAACTATGGCTACACCTTC. Protein product: CASSQATGVNYGYTF.

The chain carries TRBV28 and TRBJ2-1, with D possibly matching TRBD2 (6 bases). The CDR3 totals 13 residues. From germline, CDR1 is MDHEN and CDR2 SYDVKM. V lost 3 bases and J 4 bases, leaving 7 bases between the germline ends. Here the CDR3 reads CASSLEGYNEQFF. DNA of the CDR3: TGTGCCAGCAGTTTGGAGGGTTACAATGAGCAGTTCTTC.

The chain employs TRBV9 and TRBJ1-2; 7 nucleotides line up with TRBD1. The ends lost 3 bases at V and 4 bases at J; junction bases unmatched: 9. Per germline, CDR1 SGDLS and CDR2 YYNGEE. This CDR3 comprises 15 residues. CDR3 region: CASSEQTGTSYGYTF. Written as DNA, the CDR3 is TGTGCCAGCAGCGAGCAGACAGGGACCTCCTATGGCTACACCTTC.

This clone has a handful of counts. V is TRBV28 and J is TRBJ1-2, with D unclear. V dropped 1 base and J dropped 6 bases, with 21 bases sitting between them. Looked up from germline, CDR1 is MDHEN and CDR2 is SYDVKM. This CDR3 has 17 residues. The CDR3 sequence: CASSLYVSAVSSHGYTF. For the CDR3, the DNA is TGTGCCAGCAGTTTATATGTCTCAGCCGTTAGCAGCCATGGCTACACCTTC.

The CDR3 DNA reads as TGTGCCAGCAGCTTCGGGACAGGGGATAACTATGGCTACACCTTC. This gives the protein CASSFGTGDNYGYTF. V usage is TRBV5-6 and J usage is TRBJ1-2, with TRBD1 matching over 10 bases. V shed 2 bases and J 1 base; nucleotides not matched to a gene: 2. The CDR3 length is 15 residues. CDR1 is SGHDT and CDR2 is YYEEEE in the germline V gene.

The chain has TRBV5-1 and TRBJ2-3; D is perhaps TRBD1 (6 bases). The CDR3 is 16 amino acids. With 0 bases removed from V and 0 bases from J, the gap between germline ends came to 11 bases. Germline V CDR1 and CDR2: SGHRS, YFSETQ. This CDR3 is CASSLAQGLSTDTQYF. CDR3 in DNA: TGCGCCAGCAGCTTGGCCCAGGGGCTTAGCACAGATACGCAGTATTTT.

The chain couples TRBV6-1 to TRBJ2-3, with D unclear. The CDR3 runs to 11 residues. The germline gives CDR1 MNHNS, CDR2 SASEGT. Trimming took off 6 bases at V and 2 bases at J, with 3 bases between the two ends. The CDR3 loop reads CASSHTDTQYF. The CDR3 coding sequence is TGTGCCAGCAGCCACACAGATACGCAGTATTTT.

V usage is TRBV19 and J usage is TRBJ2-3; tentative D call: TRBD1 (7 bases). Germline CDR1 LNHDA, CDR2 SQIVND (reference sequence). This CDR3 is built from 15 residues. Trimming shortened V by 9 bases and J by 2 bases, and 18 bases separated the two germline ends. Here the CDR3 reads CASRETGLVTDTQYF. The CDR3, as DNA: TGTGCCAGCCGGGAGACAGGGTTGGTCACAGATACGCAGTATTTT.

The chain recombines TRBV7-8 with TRBJ2-6; D might be TRBD2 (6 bases). This CDR3 region has 19 residues. Per the germline V gene, CDR1 is SGHVS and CDR2 is FQNEAQ. V lost 5 bases to trimming and J lost 0 bases, with 20 bases between them. DNA of the CDR3: TGTGCCAGCAGCCTCTCGCGGGACCTCCCGAGCTCTGGGGCCAACGTCCTGACTTTC. Protein product: CASSLSRDLPSSGANVLTF.